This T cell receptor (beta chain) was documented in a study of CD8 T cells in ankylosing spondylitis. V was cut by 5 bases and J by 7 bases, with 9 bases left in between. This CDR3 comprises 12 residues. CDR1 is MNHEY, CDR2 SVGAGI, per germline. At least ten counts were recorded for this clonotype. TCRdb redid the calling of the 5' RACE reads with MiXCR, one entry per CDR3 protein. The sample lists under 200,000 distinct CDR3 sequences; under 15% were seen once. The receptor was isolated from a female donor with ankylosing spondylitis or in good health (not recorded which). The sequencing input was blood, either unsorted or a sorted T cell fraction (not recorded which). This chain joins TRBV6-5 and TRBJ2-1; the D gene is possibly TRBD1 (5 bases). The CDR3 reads CASSPRVNEQFF. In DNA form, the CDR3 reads TGTGCCAGCAGTCCCAGGGTGAATGAGCAGTTCTTC.